These T cell receptor beta chains were read from a single sample in a study of blood T cell repertoires in COVID-19. Using immunoSEQ multiplex PCR, the repertoire was profiled, and TCRdb retains in-frame clones only, with some absent. Of tens of thousands of clones detected, roughly 81% appear once; the ten largest clones hold approximately 13%. The sequenced sample was peripheral blood. The receptors shown here come from a woman in her sixties or seventies in a cohort sampled during active COVID-19. CDR3s include the opening cysteine and the closing phenylalanine or tryptophan. The D gene is left open where the match is weak. Rows may omit the clone size; those that give it use once, few, many or a size class.

J gene,clone size,D gene,V gene,CDR3 DNA,CDR3 protein
TRBJ2-7,NA,TRBD2,TRBV18,TGTGCCAGCTCACCAACTAGCGGGGACGGGGAGCAGTACTTC,CASSPTSGDGEQYF
TRBJ2-6,once,TRBD1,TRBV11-2,TGTGCCAGCAGCTTAGTCCCGCGGGACAGGGGATCTGGGGCCAACGTCCTGACTTTC,CASSLVPRDRGSGANVLTF
TRBJ2-1,NA,NA,TRBV3-1/TRBV3-2,TGTGCCAGTCAACTCGACGGGAGCTCCTACAATGAGCAGTTCTTC,CASQLDGSSYNEQFF
TRBJ2-5,NA,NA,TRBV7-2,TGTGCCAGCAGCCCGCCGGGAGAGACCCAGTACTTC,CASSPPGETQYF
TRBJ2-7,NA,TRBD1,TRBV6-6,TGTGCCAGCAGTTTGGGCGGGACAGGGGGCGAGCAGTACTTC,CASSLGGTGGEQYF
TRBJ2-3,NA,TRBD2,TRBV7-9,TGTGCCAGCAGCTTAGAGGCTAGCGGGATAGGTACGCAGTATTTT,CASSLEASGIGTQYF
TRBJ2-2,few,NA,TRBV29-1,TGCAGCGTTGAAGAAGCCGGGAGCGAAACCGGGGAGCTGTTTTTT,CSVEEAGSETGELFF
TRBJ1-5,NA,NA,TRBV29-1,TGCAGCGTTGGCGGGACTAGCAATCAGCCCCAGCATTTT,CSVGGTSNQPQHF
TRBJ2-7,NA,TRBD2,TRBV7-2,TGTGCCAGCAGCTTATGGCGGGAGGACGAGCAGTACTTC,CASSLWREDEQYF
TRBJ1-2,NA,TRBD1,TRBV30,TGTGCCTGGAGGCAGGGGGCTAACTATGGCTACACCTTC,CAWRQGANYGYTF
TRBJ1-3,few,NA,TRBV9,TGTGCCAGCAGCGTAGGAGGGCACTCTGGAAACACCATATATTTT,CASSVGGHSGNTIYF
TRBJ2-5,NA,NA,TRBV6-5,TGTGCCAGCAGTTATCAGGATCAAGAGACCCAGTACTTC,CASSYQDQETQYF
TRBJ2-6,NA,NA,TRBV27,TGTGCCAGCAGTTTCCGGGGGGCTTATGGGGCCAACGTCCTGACTTTC,CASSFRGAYGANVLTF
TRBJ2-1,NA,TRBD2,TRBV6-2/TRBV6-3,TGTGCCAGCAGTTCCGGGACTAGCTTCTACAATGAGCAGTTCTTC,CASSSGTSFYNEQFF
TRBJ2-3,NA,NA,TRBV14,TGTGCCAGCAGCCAGGACAGCGGCACAGATACGCAGTATTTT,CASSQDSGTDTQYF
TRBJ1-1,NA,NA,TRBV28,TGTGCCAGCAGTTTAGGAGACCTGACCTTCGCTTTCTTT,CASSLGDLTFAFF
TRBJ2-7,NA,NA,TRBV15,TGTGCCACCAGCAGAGATCTACAGGACCAGAACGAGCAGTACTTC,CATSRDLQDQNEQYF
TRBJ2-1,few,NA,TRBV19,TGTGCCACGGGAGTCGGCTCCTACAATGAGCAGTTCTTC,CATGVGSYNEQFF
TRBJ2-1,medium-sized,TRBD2,TRBV29-1,TGCAGCGTTGAATTCTGGGAGGGGCCTTACAATGAGCAGTTCTTC,CSVEFWEGPYNEQFF
TRBJ1-1,NA,TRBD1,TRBV7-9,TGTGCCAGCAGCCCAGGGACAGGGGGCATGGGATACACTGAAGCTTTCTTT,CASSPGTGGMGYTEAFF
TRBJ1-5,NA,NA,TRBV7-2,TGTGCCAGCAGCTTGAATTCAGGGGGCAATCAGCCCCAGCATTTT,CASSLNSGGNQPQHF
TRBJ1-4,NA,NA,TRBV29-1,TGCAGCGTTGAAGATACCGGTGCTGAGGAAAAACTGTTTTTT,CSVEDTGAEEKLFF
TRBJ2-2,once,TRBD2,TRBV25-1,TGTGCCAGCAGTGAAGGGGGGGCGAACACCGGGGAGCTGTTTTTT,CASSEGGANTGELFF
TRBJ2-2,NA,TRBD2,TRBV7-9,TGTGCCAGCGGTATTAGCGGGAGCCTCACCGGGGAGCTGTTTTTT,CASGISGSLTGELFF
TRBJ2-1,few,TRBD2,TRBV6-2/TRBV6-3,TGTGCCAGCAGTTATTCGGGAGGGACCGCCTACAATGAGCAGTTCTTC,CASSYSGGTAYNEQFF
TRBJ2-7,NA,TRBD2,TRBV3-1/TRBV3-2,TGTGCCAGCAGCCAGTTTAGCGGGGGCTACTACGAGCAGTACTTC,CASSQFSGGYYEQYF
TRBJ2-3,NA,TRBD2,TRBV15,TGTGCCACCAGCAGCCCTAGCGGGAGAGGTTCACATACGCAGTATTTT,CATSSPSGRGSHTQYF
TRBJ2-1,NA,NA,TRBV20-1,TGCAGTGCTAGTACTTTTCTCTCCTACAATGAGCAGTTCTTC,CSASTFLSYNEQFF
TRBJ2-2,NA,NA,TRBV9,TGTGCCAGCAGCGGCGGCGCGAAAACCGGGGAGCTGTTTTTT,CASSGGAKTGELFF
TRBJ2-7,NA,NA,TRBV2,TGTGCCAGCAGTTCGGCGGGAATCTCCTACGAGCAGTACTTC,CASSSAGISYEQYF
TRBJ1-5,NA,TRBD1,TRBV2,TGTGCCAGCGACGCCCAGGGGGGCGGCAATCAGCCCCAGCATTTT,CASDAQGGGNQPQHF
TRBJ2-1,NA,TRBD2,TRBV30,TGTGCCTGGAGTTTTAGCGGGAGTAACTACAATGAGCAGTTCTTC,CAWSFSGSNYNEQFF
TRBJ2-3,NA,TRBD2,TRBV11-2,TGTGCCAGCAGCTTAGGTAGCGGGACTAGCACAGATACGCAGTATTTT,CASSLGSGTSTDTQYF
TRBJ1-5,large,NA,TRBV10-2,TGCGCCAGCAGTGAGTCCCCAGGGAATAGCAATCAGCCCCAGCATTTT,CASSESPGNSNQPQHF
TRBJ2-3,NA,TRBD2,TRBV19,TGTGCCAGTTCAACTAGCGGGACTAGCACAGATACGCAGTATTTT,CASSTSGTSTDTQYF
TRBJ1-5,NA,NA,TRBV5-5,TGTGCCAGCAGTCCAGATAGCAATCAGCCCCAGCATTTT,CASSPDSNQPQHF
TRBJ2-6,NA,NA,TRBV19,TGTGCCAGTAGTATATCTCGGGGGTCCGGGGCCAACGTCCTGACTTTC,CASSISRGSGANVLTF
TRBJ1-2,NA,NA,TRBV19,TGTGCCAGTAGCCTGGCAGCGTCCTATGGCTACACCTTC,CASSLAASYGYTF
TRBJ2-7,NA,TRBD2,TRBV6-6,TGTGCCAGCAGTTACGCCAAACTAGCGGATATCTACGAGCAGTACTTC,CASSYAKLADIYEQYF
TRBJ2-1,NA,TRBD2,TRBV5-1,TGCGCCAGCAGCCCCCGGACTAGCGGGAGTAGTAATGAGCAGTTCTTC,CASSPRTSGSSNEQFF
TRBJ1-1,NA,TRBD1,TRBV6-5,TGTGCCAGCAGACGGGACAGGGAAGCTTTCTTT,CASRRDREAFF
TRBJ2-3,once,NA,TRBV7-2,TGTGCCAGCAGCTTGGAGGGGGCCTCAGATACGCAGTATTTT,CASSLEGASDTQYF
TRBJ2-7,NA,NA,TRBV28,TGTGCCAGCAGTTTGGTTGGGGAGGCCCTCTCCTACGAGCAGTACTTC,CASSLVGEALSYEQYF